This paragraph covers one TCR beta chain sequence. These data come from a study of T cells in narcolepsy. J lost 0 bases, V lost 2 bases, and 2 bases had no gene match. The CDR3 consists of 15 residues. Germline values: CDR1 MNHNS, CDR2 SASEGT. Generated by immunoSEQ multiplex PCR, the TCRdb table keeps only in-frame clones and is missing some. The table has tens of thousands of clones, 82% seen once. Sequenced sample: CD45RA- memory CD4+ T cells from PBMCs. This sequence was found in a human donor with narcolepsy. The chain uses TRBV6-1 and TRBJ1-1; TRBD1 agrees at 8 bases. For the CDR3, the DNA is TGTGCCAGCAGTGAAATGGGACAGGTGAACACTGAAGCTTTCTTT. Translation gives CASSEMGQVNTEAFF.